The source of this T cell receptor (beta chain) is a study of blood T cell repertoires in COVID-19. Study as a whole: Donors in the United States, Italy and Spain gave samples during acute or convalescent COVID-19. Nucleic acid was either cDNA or gDNA, and it came from T cells, B-cell-depleted T cells, or PBMCs.

Under the authors' procedure: Amplifying reference gene primers gave estimates of nucleated cell counts. The method was immunoSEQ multiplex PCR; TCRdb's version includes in-frame clones alone and lacks a portion of them. That table is the source of V, J and clone size, and D and trimming were worked out from the DNA. The sample lists roughly 120,000 clones, 60% to 85% occurring once. The sample holds one count of this clone. This TCR was sampled from a man aged 70 or older with acute or convalescent COVID-19. The sample consisted of peripheral blood.

The CDR3 loop reads CASSQDRQVNTEAFF. The DNA of the CDR3 is TGTGCCAGCAGCCAAGATAGGCAGGTGAACACTGAAGCTTTCTTT. V usage is TRBV3-1 (or the pseudogene TRBV3-2) and J usage is TRBJ1-1, with unresolved D. Trimming took off 0 bases at V and 0 bases at J, with 8 bases between the two ends. Germline-derived CDR1 and CDR2 are LGHDT and YNNKEL (reference sequence). The CDR3 totals 15 residues.